The source of this TCR beta chain is a study of cytomegalovirus exposure and HLA in healthy donors. This PCR relied on a set of 60 Vbeta primers and 13 Jbeta primers. TCRdb's table, derived via immunoSEQ multiplex PCR, lists solely in-frame clones and lacks some. The repertoire holds about 98,000 clones, with 80% to 85% as singletons. Study-wide results and caveats: Testing in vitro showed a few CMV-associated chains specific for CMV antigens.

The donors comprised healthy bone marrow donors. Turning to this clone: The antigen is unknown.

Germline CDR1 and CDR2: MDHEN and SYDVKM. The V and J ends lost 7 bases and 4 bases, in that order; junction bases with no gene match: 12. The CDR3 is 17 amino acids. The source material was PBMCs. This sequence was found in a man aged 40-49 years in good health and CMV-seronegative. J is TRBJ2-2 and V is TRBV28, with 10 bases identical to TRBD1. CDR3 loop: CASISGPGQGSTGELFF. CDR3 in DNA: TGTGCCAGCATTTCGGGTCCGGGACAGGGGTCCACCGGGGAGCTGTTTTTT.